This TCR beta chain was found in a study of regulatory T cells in long-lasting Graves disease. The study, taken as a whole, reports: Newly diagnosed patients had higher TCR diversity than persistent Graves' patients did. TRBV28, TRBJ1-2 and TRBJ2-5 were favored in persistent disease.

The authors built TCR beta libraries using iRepertoire HTBI primers and Arm-PCR of CDR3 regions. Via MiXCR, TCRdb re-called the multiplex PCR reads, giving one row per CDR3 protein. The repertoire has about 530,000 distinct CDR3 sequences, about 15% of them found once; the top ten carry just under 25%. This clonotype was detected ten times or more. Its antigen is not known. Time point described: newly diagnosed GD, antithyroid drugs for less than 3 months. Extracted PBMC RNA gave rise to the TCR library. The patients were drawn from one endocrinology department in Xi'an, China. Germline assignment: CDR1 MNHNS and CDR2 SASEGT. Trimming took 7 bases from V and 7 from J; bases not matched to a gene: 8. The CDR3 is 13 amino acids. The data also belong to a second study, concerning T cells in Graves' hyperthyroidism and ophthalmopathy. That paper states: Ophthalmopathy cases were set apart from stable hyperthyroidism by a 13 V-J model.

The starting material was peripheral blood mononuclear cells (PBMCs), obtained at new diagnosis, from a patient treated with antithyroid drugs. This sequence originates from a middle-aged woman with Graves disease. The chain recombines TRBV6-1 with TRBJ2-7, with TRBD2 matching over 9 bases. The CDR3 loop reads CASKTGTSYEQYF. CDR3 nucleotides: TGTGCCAGCAAGACCGGGACTAGCTATGAGCAGTACTTC.